This entry concerns a single TCR beta chain. Antigen: not known. Using a J-beta primer mix together with a sample-barcoded 5' primer, a second PCR was run for about 6 to 12 cycles. In TCRdb, the 5' RACE reads were re-called with MiXCR into one record per CDR3 protein. The table lists hundreds of thousands of distinct CDR3 sequences, about 28% of them singletons. This record comes from a study of blood T cells in healthy people across ages. The germline V gene has CDR1 MDHEN and CDR2 SYDVKM. Deletions cut 4 bases from V and 5 bases from J, with 20 bases between. This CDR3 region has 16 residues. Every donor provided 8.5 to 10 milliliters of peripheral blood. General observations from the study: Bulk PBMC profiling left naive and antigen-experienced comparisons inconclusive. Naive T cell percentage showed a strong correlation with TCR beta diversity. As age increased, TCR beta diversity per million T cells fell in a roughly linear fashion.

This sequence was found in a woman older than 75 in good health. Specimen: blood. The chain carries TRBV28 and TRBJ2-5; tentative D call: TRBD1 (6 bases). CDR3 sequence: CASSSPGQKLGETQYF. The CDR3 DNA reads as TGTGCCAGCAGTTCCCCAGGACAGAAGTTAGGGGAGACCCAGTACTTC.